Included here is one T cell receptor (beta chain) sequence, with context. Here immunoSEQ multiplex PCR was the method, and the copy in TCRdb shows in-frame clones only, minus some. Of tens of thousands of clones in the sample, 91% were seen once. The sample originates from a study of T cell changes during pregnancy in multiple sclerosis. This clonotype originated in a female donor in good health, enrolled as a control in a pregnancy study. Sequencing used peripheral blood, obtained after pregnancy.

The CDR3 reads CASSPRPGRNTVSTNEKLFF. The CDR3 coding sequence is TGTGCCAGCAGTCCCCGCCCAGGGCGTAATACCGTATCAACTAATGAAAAACTGTTTTTT. V is TRBV28 and J is TRBJ1-4, with a tentative D call TRBD1 (5 bases). Trimming removed 5 bases from V and 0 bases from J, with 25 bases in between. The germline CDR1 and CDR2 sequences are MDHEN and SYDVKM. This CDR3 region has 20 residues.